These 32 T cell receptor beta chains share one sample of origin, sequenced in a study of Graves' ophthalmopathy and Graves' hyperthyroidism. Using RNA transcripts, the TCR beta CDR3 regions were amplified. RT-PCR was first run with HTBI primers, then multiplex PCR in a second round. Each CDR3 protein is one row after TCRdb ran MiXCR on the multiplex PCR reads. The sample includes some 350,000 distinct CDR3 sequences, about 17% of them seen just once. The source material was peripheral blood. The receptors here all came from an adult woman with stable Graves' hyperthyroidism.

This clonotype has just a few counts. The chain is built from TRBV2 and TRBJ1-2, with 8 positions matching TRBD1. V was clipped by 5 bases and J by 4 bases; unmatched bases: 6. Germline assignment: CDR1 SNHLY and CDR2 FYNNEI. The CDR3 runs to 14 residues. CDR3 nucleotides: TGTGCCAGCAGTCACCCGGACAGGGCCTATGGCTACACCTTC. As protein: CASSHPDRAYGYTF.

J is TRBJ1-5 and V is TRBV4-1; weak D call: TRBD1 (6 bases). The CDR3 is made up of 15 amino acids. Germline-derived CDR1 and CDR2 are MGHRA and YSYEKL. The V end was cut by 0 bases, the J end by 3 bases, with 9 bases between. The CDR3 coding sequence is TGCGCCAGCAGCCAAGAGACAGGAACCAATCAGCCCCAGCATTTT. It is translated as CASSQETGTNQPQHF.

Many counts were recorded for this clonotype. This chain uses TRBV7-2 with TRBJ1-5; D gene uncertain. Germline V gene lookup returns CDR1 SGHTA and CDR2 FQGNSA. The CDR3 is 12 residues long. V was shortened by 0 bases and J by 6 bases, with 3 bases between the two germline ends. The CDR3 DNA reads TGTGCCAGCAGCTTAGCGCTTCAGCCCCAGCATTTT. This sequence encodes CASSLALQPQHF.

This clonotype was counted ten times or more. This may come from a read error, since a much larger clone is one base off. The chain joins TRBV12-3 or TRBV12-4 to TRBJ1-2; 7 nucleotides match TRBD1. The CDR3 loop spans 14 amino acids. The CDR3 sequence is CASSLTTGLHGHTF. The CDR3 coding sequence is TGTGCCAGCAGTTTAACGACAGGGCTGCATGGCCACACCTTC.

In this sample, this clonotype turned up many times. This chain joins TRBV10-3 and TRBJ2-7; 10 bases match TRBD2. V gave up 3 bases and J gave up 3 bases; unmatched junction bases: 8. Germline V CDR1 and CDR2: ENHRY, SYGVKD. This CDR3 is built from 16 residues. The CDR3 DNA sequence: TGTGCCATCAGTGACTCAAAAGCGGGAGGGCGCTACGAGCAGTACTTC. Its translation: CAISDSKAGGRYEQYF.

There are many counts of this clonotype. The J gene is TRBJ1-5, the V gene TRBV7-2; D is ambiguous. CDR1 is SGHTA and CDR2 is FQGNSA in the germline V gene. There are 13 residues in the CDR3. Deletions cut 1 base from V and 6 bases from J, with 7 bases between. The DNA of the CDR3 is TGTGCCAGCAGCTTAGTGGGAGGTCAGCCCCAGCATTTT. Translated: CASSLVGGQPQHF.

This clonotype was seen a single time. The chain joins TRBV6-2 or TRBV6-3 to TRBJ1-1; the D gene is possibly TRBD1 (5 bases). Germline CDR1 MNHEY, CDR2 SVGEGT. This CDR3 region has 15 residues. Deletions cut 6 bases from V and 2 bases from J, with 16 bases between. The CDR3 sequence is CASRMQGRSNTEAFF. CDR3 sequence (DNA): TGTGCCAGCAGGATGCAGGGTCGGAGTAACACTGAAGCTTTCTTT.

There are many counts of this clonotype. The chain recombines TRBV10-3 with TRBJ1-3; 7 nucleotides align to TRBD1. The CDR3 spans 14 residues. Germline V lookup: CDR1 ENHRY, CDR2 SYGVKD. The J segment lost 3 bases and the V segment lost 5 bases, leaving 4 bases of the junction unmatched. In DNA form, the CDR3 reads TGTGCCATCAGTAAACGGGACAGTGGAAACACCATATATTTT. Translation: CAISKRDSGNTIYF.

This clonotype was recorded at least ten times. The CDR3 DNA sequence: TGTGCCAGCACCCCCTCGGGACAGGGAGGACAGCCCCAGCATTTT. Translated, it gives CASTPSGQGGQPQHF. The chain carries TRBV6-1 and TRBJ1-5, with 9 bases aligning to TRBD1. Germline V CDR1 and CDR2: MNHNS, SASEGT. V was pared by 7 bases and J by 7 bases, with 11 bases of the junction left unmatched. The CDR3 sequence is 15 residues long.

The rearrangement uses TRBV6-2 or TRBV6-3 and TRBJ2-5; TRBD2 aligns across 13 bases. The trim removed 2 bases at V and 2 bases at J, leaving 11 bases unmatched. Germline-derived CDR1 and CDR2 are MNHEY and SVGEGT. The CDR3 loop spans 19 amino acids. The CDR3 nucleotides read TGTGCCAGCAGTTACGCTACAACAGGGACTAGCGGGGAACAAGAGACCCAGTACTTC. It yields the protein CASSYATTGTSGEQETQYF.

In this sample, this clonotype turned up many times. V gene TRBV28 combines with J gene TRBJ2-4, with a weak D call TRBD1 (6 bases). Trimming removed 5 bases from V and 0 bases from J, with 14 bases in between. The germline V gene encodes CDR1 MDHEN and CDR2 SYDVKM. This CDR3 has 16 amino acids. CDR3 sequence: CASSPPGALAKNIQYF. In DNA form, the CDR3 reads TGTGCCAGCAGTCCACCAGGGGCTCTAGCCAAAAACATTCAGTACTTC. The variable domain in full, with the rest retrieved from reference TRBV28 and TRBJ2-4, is DVKVTQSSRYLVKRTGEKVFLECVQDMDHENMFWYRQDPGLGLRLIYFSYDVKMKEKGDIPEGYSVSREKKERFSLILESASTNQTSMYLCASSPPGALAKNIQYFGAGTRLSVL.

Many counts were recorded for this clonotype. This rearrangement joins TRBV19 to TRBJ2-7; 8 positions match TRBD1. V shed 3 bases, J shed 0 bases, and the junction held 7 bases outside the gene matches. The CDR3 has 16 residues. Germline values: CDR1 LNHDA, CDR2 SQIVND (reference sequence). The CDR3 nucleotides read TGTGCCAGTAGTATTAGGGGGACAGGCCTCTCCTACGAGCAGTACTTC. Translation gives CASSIRGTGLSYEQYF.

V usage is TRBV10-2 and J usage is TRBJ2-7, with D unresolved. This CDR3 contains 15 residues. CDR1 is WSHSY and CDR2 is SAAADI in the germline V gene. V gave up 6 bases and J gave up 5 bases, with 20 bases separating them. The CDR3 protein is CASRWGTALDHEQYF. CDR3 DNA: TGCGCCAGCAGGTGGGGTACAGCCTTAGACCACGAGCAGTACTTC.

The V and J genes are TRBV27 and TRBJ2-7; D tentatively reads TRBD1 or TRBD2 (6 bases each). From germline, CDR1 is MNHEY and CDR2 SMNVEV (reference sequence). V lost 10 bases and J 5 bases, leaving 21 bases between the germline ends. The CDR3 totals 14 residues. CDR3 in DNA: TGTGCCACCTCGTTAGGGGGGTTCCCCCACGAGCAGTACTTC. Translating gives CATSLGGFPHEQYF.

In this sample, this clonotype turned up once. The CDR3 sequence: CASMGVRDRNQPQHF. DNA for the CDR3: TGTGCCAGCATGGGGGTGCGGGACAGAAATCAGCCCCAGCATTTT. The chain recombines TRBV2 with TRBJ1-5, with TRBD1 matching over 7 bases. The ends lost 7 bases at V and 4 bases at J; junction bases unmatched: 10. Looked up from germline, CDR1 is SNHLY and CDR2 is FYNNEI. This CDR3 comprises 15 residues.

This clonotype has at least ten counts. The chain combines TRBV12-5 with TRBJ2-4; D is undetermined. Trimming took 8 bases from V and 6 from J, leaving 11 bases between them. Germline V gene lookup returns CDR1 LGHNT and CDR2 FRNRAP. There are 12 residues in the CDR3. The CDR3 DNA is TGTGCTAGTCCTGGCAGGCCAAACATTCAGTACTTC. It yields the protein CASPGRPNIQYF.

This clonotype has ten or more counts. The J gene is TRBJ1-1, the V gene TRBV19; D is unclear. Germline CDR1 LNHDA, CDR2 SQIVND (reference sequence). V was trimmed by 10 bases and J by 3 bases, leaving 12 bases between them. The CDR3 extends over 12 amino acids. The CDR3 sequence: CATNGPYTEAFF. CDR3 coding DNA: TGTGCCACCAACGGACCGTACACTGAAGCTTTCTTT.

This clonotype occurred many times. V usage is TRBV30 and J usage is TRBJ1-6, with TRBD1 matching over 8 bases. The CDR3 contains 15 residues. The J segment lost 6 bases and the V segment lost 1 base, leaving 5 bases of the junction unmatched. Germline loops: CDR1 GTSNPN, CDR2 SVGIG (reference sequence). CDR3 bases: TGTGCCTGGAGTGGACAGGGGCGCGGTAATTCACCCCTCCACTTT. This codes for CAWSGQGRGNSPLHF.

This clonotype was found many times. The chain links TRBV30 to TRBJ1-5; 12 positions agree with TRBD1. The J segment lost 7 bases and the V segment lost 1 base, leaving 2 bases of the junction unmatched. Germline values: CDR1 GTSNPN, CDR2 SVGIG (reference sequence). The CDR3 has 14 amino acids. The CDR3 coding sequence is TGTGCCTGGAGTGCCGGGACAGGGGGCCAGCCCCAGCATTTT. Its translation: CAWSAGTGGQPQHF.

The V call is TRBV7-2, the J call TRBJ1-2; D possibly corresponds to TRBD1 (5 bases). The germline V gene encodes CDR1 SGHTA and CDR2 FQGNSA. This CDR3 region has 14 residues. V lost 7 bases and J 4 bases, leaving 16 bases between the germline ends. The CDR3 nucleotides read TGTGCCAGCAAAACGCACCAGGGAGTCTATGGCTACACCTTC. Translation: CASKTHQGVYGYTF. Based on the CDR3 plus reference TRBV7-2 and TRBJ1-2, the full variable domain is GAGVSQSPSNKVTEKGKDVELRCDPISGHTALYWYRQSLGQGLEFLIYFQGNSAPDKSGLPSDRFSAERTGGSVSTLTIQRTQQEDSAVYLCASKTHQGVYGYTFGSGTRLTVV.

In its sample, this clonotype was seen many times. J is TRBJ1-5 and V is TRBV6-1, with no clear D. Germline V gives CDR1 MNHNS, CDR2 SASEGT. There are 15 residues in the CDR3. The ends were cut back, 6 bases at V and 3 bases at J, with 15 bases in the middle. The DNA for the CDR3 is TGTGCCAGCAGCCACGAGGGAGGGCTCAATCAGCCCCAGCATTTT. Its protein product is CASSHEGGLNQPQHF.

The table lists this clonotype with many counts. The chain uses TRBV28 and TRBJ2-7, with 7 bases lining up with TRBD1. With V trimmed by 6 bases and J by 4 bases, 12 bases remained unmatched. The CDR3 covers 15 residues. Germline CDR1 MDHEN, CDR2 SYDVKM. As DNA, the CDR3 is TGTGCCAGCAGGGGAACAGGGGTGACGGTTTACGAGCAGTACTTC. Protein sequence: CASRGTGVTVYEQYF.

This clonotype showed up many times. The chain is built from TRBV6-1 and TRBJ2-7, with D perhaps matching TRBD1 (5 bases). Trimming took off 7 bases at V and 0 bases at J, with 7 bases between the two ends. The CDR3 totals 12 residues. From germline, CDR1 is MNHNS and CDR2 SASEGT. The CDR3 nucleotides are TGTGCCAGCAATCAGGGCTCCTACGAGCAGTACTTC. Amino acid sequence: CASNQGSYEQYF.

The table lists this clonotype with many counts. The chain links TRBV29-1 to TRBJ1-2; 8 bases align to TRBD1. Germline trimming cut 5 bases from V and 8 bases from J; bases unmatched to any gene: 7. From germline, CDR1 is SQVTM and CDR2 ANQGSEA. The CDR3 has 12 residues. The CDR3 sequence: CSVLTGEVGYTF. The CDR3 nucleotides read TGCAGCGTTCTGACAGGGGAGGTCGGCTACACCTTC.

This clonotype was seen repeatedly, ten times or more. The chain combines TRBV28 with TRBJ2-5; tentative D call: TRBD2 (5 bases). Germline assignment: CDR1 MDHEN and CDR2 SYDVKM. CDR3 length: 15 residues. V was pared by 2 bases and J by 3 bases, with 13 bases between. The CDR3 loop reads CASSLGLDFKETQYF. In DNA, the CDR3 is TGTGCCAGCAGTTTAGGTCTGGACTTCAAAGAGACCCAGTACTTC.

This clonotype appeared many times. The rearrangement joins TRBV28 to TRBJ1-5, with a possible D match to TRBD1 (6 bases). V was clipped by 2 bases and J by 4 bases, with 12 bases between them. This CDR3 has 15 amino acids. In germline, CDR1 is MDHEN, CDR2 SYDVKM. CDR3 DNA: TGTGCCAGCAGTTTACAGGGAGGGGGTAATCAGCCCCAGCATTTT. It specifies CASSLQGGGNQPQHF.

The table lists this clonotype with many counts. The CDR3 protein is CASSLASLSSYEQYF. The CDR3 DNA is TGTGCCAGCAGTTTAGCCAGTCTGAGCTCCTACGAGCAGTACTTC. This chain joins TRBV28 and TRBJ2-7; D unclear. The CDR3 has 15 residues. Germline CDR1 and CDR2: MDHEN and SYDVKM. The V gene lost 2 bases and the J gene lost 0 bases, with 11 bases spanning the gap.

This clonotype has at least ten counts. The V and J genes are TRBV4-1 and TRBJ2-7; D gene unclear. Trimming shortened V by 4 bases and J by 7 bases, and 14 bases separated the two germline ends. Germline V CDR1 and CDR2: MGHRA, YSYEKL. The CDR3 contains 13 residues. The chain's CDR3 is CASSLPQAVEQYF. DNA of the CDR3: TGCGCCAGCAGCCTACCCCAGGCGGTGGAGCAGTACTTC.

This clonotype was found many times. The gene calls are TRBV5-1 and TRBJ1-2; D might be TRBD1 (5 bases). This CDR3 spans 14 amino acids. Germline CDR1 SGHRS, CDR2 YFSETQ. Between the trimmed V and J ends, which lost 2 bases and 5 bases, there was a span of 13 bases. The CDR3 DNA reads TGCGCCAGCAGCTTTGACAGAGACACTTATGGCTACACCTTC. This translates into CASSFDRDTYGYTF.

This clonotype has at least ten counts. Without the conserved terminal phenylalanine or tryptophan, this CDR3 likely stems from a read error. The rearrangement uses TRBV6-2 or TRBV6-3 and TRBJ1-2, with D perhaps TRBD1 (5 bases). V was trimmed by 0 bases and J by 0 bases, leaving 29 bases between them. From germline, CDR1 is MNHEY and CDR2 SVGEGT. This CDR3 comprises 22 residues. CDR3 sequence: CASSYSNPLLLVGTNPNYGYTS. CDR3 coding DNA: TGTGCCAGCAGTTACTCCAACCCGCTATTATTGGTAGGGACCAACCCTAACTATGGCTACACCTCC.

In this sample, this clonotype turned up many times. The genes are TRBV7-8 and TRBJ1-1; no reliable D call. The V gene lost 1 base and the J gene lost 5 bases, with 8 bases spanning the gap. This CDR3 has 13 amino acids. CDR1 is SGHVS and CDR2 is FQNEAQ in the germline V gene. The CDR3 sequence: CASSLERATEAFF. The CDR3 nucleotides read TGTGCCAGCAGCTTAGAAAGGGCTACTGAAGCTTTCTTT.

CDR3 bases: TGTGCCAGCAGTTTATGGCCAGGGCCCCAGCATTTT. It codes for CASSLWPGPQHF. The rearrangement uses TRBV27 and TRBJ1-5; D unresolved. Trimming shortened V by 1 base and J by 9 bases, and 7 bases separated the two germline ends. There are 12 residues in the CDR3. The germline V gene encodes CDR1 MNHEY and CDR2 SMNVEV (reference sequence).